This entry describes one T cell receptor beta chain. The germline V gene encodes CDR1 ENHRY and CDR2 SYGVKD. Trimming cost V 3 bases and J 6 bases, with 6 bases left between them. This CDR3 contains 11 residues. The data belong to a study of blood T cell repertoires in COVID-19. In the original processing: Amplified reference gene primers provided the basis for estimating nucleated cell counts. Method: immunoSEQ multiplex PCR; TCRdb's copy keeps in-frame clones and lacks some. The V and J calls and clone size are taken from that table; D and trimming were inferred from the DNA. Of about 300,000 clones in the sample, about 85% were seen once.

The sequence was obtained from a woman in her forties or fifties who had recovered from COVID-19. Input material: PBMCs or T cells enriched from blood (not recorded which). This sequence joins TRBV10-3 and TRBJ2-7; D not certain. CDR3 region: CAISDLSEQYF. The CDR3, as DNA: TGTGCCATCAGTGATCTCTCCGAGCAGTACTTC.